These T cell receptor beta chains were read from a single sample in a study of blood T cell repertoires in COVID-19. Sequencing used immunoSEQ multiplex PCR; TCRdb keeps in-frame clones, though not all of them. The table has approximately 170,000 clones, about 85% seen once; the top ten hold 6.9%. Sequencing was carried out using peripheral blood. Source of these receptors: an older man with COVID-19, enrolled during active disease. Each CDR3 is given with its conserved first and last residue. A D gene is named only where the DNA matches it firmly. Some rows have no size entry. The others give once, few or many, or a class for an expanded clone.

>TRBD1|TRBV2|TRBJ1-2|.
TGTGCCAGCTACAAGGCGGACAGGGTTAACTATGGCTACACCTTC
CASYKADRVNYGYTF
>TRBD1|TRBV19|TRBJ1-1|.
TGTGCCAGTAGTAACCGGGACAGTGAAGCTTTCTTT
CASSNRDSEAFF
>.|TRBV5-1|TRBJ2-5|.
TGCGCCAGCAGCTTGGATGACCCTACTAGATCTGAGACCCAGTACTTC
CASSLDDPTRSETQYF
>.|TRBV5-1|TRBJ1-1|large
TGCGCCAGCAGCTTGGAATCTTCGAACACTGAAGCTTTCTTT
CASSLESSNTEAFF
>.|TRBV2|TRBJ2-7|.
TGTGCCAGCAGTGAAAGAGTGAGGGATGACGAGCAGTACTTC
CASSERVRDDEQYF
>.|TRBV5-8|TRBJ1-3|.
TGTGCCAGCAGCTTGGGAGCCTCTGGAAACACCATATATTTT
CASSLGASGNTIYF
>.|TRBV14|TRBJ1-2|.
TGTGCCAGCAGCCAAAACTATAACTATGGCTACACCTTC
CASSQNYNYGYTF
>TRBD1|TRBV3-1/TRBV3-2|TRBJ2-3|.
TGTGCCAGCAGCCAATCAAGGGACAGCGGACTTTCCCCGGAGAACACAGATACGCAGTATTTT
CASSQSRDSGLSPENTDTQYF
>.|TRBV6-5|TRBJ2-5|.
TGTGCCAGCAGTAGGAGGGCCCCAGAGACCCAGTACTTC
CASSRRAPETQYF
>.|TRBV5-1|TRBJ2-7|.
TGCGCCAGCAGCTATGGTGGGAGCTCCTACGAGCAGTACTTC
CASSYGGSSYEQYF
>TRBD2|TRBV19|TRBJ2-1|.
TGTGCCAGTAGCCCGACTAGCGGGGGGGATGAGCAGTTCTTC
CASSPTSGGDEQFF
>.|TRBV19|TRBJ1-1|.
TGTGCCAGTAGTATAGGGATTAGGGGACTCACTGAAGCTTTCTTT
CASSIGIRGLTEAFF
>TRBD1|TRBV10-3|TRBJ1-5|.
TGTGCCATCAGAGGGACAGGGGATCAGCCCCAGCATTTT
CAIRGTGDQPQHF
>.|TRBV7-2|TRBJ2-5|.
TGTGCCAGCAGCCCGGACCCGGGGAGGCGGACCCAGTACTTC
CASSPDPGRRTQYF
>TRBD2|TRBV4-3|TRBJ2-5|few
TGCGCCAGCAGCCAAGACCTAGCGGCGGCCCGTTGGACCCAGTACTTC
CASSQDLAAARWTQYF
>TRBD1|TRBV10-3|TRBJ2-7|few
TGTGCCATCAGTGGGACTGGACAGGGGAACGAGCAGTACTTC
CAISGTGQGNEQYF